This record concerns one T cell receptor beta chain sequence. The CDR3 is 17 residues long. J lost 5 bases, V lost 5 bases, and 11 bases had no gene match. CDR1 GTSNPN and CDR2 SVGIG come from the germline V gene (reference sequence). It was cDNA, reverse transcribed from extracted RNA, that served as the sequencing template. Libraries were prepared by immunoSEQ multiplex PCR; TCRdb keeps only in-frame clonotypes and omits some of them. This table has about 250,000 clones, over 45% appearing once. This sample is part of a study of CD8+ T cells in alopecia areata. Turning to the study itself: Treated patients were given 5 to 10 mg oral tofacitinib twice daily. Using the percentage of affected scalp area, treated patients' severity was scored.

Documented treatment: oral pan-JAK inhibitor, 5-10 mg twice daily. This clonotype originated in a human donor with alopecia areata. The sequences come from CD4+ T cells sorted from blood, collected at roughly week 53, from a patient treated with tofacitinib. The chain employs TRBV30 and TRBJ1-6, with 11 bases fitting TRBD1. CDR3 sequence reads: CAWSTGTGGLNNSPLHF. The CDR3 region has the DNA TGTGCCTGGTCAACCGGGACAGGGGGTCTGAATAATTCACCCCTCCACTTT.